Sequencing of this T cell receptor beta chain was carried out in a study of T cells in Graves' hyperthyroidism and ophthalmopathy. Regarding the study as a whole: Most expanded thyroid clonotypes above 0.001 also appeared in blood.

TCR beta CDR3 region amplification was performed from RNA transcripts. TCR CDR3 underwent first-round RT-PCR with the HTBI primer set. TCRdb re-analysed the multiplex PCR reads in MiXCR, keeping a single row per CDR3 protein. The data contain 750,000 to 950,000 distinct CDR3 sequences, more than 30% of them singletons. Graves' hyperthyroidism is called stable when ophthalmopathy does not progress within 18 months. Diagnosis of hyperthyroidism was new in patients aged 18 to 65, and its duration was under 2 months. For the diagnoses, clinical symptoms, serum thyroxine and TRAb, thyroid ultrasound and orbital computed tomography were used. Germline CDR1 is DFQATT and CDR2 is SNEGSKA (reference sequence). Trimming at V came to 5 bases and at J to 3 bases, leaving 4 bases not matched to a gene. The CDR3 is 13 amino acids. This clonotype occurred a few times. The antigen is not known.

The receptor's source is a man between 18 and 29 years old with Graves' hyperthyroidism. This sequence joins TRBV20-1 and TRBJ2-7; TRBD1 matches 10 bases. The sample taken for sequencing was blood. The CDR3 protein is CSAWTGGGYEQYF. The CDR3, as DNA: TGCAGTGCTTGGACAGGGGGTGGCTACGAGCAGTACTTC.